This T cell receptor beta chain was captured in a study of T-cell memory formation after mild COVID-19. This clonotype was seen a few times. Germline V lookup: CDR1 SNHLY, CDR2 FYNNEI. This CDR3 has 16 residues. Trimming at V came to 5 bases and at J to 0 bases, leaving 6 bases not matched to a gene. TCRdb redid the calling of the 5' RACE reads with MiXCR, one entry per CDR3 protein. Of 530,000 or so distinct CDR3 sequences listed, 17% are singletons. The receptor was isolated from an adult woman who had mild COVID-19 (a few samples of this study predate the infection). Cell type and time point are not known. This chain joins TRBV2 and TRBJ2-3; 9 bases match TRBD2. Material for sequencing was PBMCs or a T cell subset sorted from them (not recorded which). The CDR3 loop reads CASSRPTSGSTDTQYF. Written as DNA, the CDR3 is TGTGCCAGCAGTCGACCGACTAGCGGAAGCACAGATACGCAGTATTTT.